Sequencing of this T cell receptor beta chain was carried out in a study of tumor-infiltrating lymphocytes in primary liver carcinoma. Blood RNA came from unsorted whole blood; germline DNA was also extracted. Preoperatively, peripheral blood was drawn, approximately 4 milliliters in total. This clonotype showed up just once. Its antigen is unknown. Overall study findings and caveats: Samples were bulk unsorted, so CD4+ and CD8+ repertoires were not compared.

Synthesis of TCR beta cDNA was carried out from approximately 0.55 ug total RNA with a constant-region primer. Library construction for TCR beta comprised three nested multiplex PCR rounds performed with slightly modified ARM-PCR. Each of the first two PCR rounds ran roughly 9 cycles with TRBV1-TRBV30 forward and C-beta reverse primers. TCRdb reprocessed the multiplex PCR reads via MiXCR and lists one record per CDR3 protein. The sample records 320,000 or so distinct CDR3 sequences, 50% to 70% being singletons. Trimming stripped 1 base from V and 13 bases from J, with 11 bases between. Germline V CDR1 and CDR2: SGHAT, FQNNGV. The length of the CDR3 is 12 residues.

The sample was peripheral blood. The chain links TRBV11-2 to TRBJ2-1; D perhaps matches TRBD1 (5 bases). The TCR originated in a man in his forties or fifties with primary liver carcinoma and hepatitis B virus infection. CDR3 residues: CASSLGKGEQFF. For the CDR3, the DNA is TGTGCCAGCAGCTTAGGTAAAGGGGAACAGTTCTTC.